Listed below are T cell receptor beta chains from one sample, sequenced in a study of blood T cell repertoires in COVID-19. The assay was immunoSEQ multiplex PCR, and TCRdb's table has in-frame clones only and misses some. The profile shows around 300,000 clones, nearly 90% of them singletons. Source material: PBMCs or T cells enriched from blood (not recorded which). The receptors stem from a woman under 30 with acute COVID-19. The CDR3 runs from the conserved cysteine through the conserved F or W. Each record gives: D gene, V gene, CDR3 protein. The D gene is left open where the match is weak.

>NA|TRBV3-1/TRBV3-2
CASSRAERTDTQYF
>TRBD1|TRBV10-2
CAIMPGQGANEQFF
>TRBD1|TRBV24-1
CATSDWDREGLETQYF
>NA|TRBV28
CASSLELQGTNTEAFF
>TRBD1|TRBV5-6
CASSLRTGGANEQFF
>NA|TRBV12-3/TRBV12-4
CASRPDSPPLHF
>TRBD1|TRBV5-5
CASSLDRGSGNTIYF
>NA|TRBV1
CTSSLGLAGVRETQYF
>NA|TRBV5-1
CASRNEGEQFF
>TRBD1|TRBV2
CASSDRQGSNSPLHF
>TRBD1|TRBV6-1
CASSVPTGGSGANVLTF
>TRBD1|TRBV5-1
CASFPGTGNSPLHF
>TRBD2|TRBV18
CASSPAAGGGLNEQFF
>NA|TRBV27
CASSLSLGRVSYEQYF
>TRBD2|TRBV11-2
CASSLIPRAGSYEQYF
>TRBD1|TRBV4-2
CASSQGRGTAYEQYF
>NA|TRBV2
CASIRTPGSTDTQYF
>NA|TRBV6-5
CASTRGDEPQHF
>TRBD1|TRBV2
CASVPLGGQGNGYTF
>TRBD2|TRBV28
CASSSAGITDTQYF
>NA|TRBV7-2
CASSSRDFTDTQYF
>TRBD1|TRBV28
CASNSQGARVYGYTF
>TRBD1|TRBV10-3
CAISESTGQGNQPQHF
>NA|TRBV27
CASSYPDRPTGAALGAFF
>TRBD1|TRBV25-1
CASSTGAGNSPLHF
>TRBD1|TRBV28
CASSLTGEYNEQFF
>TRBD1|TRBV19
CASTPRGDLAGGNQPQHF
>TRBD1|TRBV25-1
CASSENRRTGGTEAFF
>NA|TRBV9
CASSVEAGGETQYF
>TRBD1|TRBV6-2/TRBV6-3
CASSPDRGREQYF